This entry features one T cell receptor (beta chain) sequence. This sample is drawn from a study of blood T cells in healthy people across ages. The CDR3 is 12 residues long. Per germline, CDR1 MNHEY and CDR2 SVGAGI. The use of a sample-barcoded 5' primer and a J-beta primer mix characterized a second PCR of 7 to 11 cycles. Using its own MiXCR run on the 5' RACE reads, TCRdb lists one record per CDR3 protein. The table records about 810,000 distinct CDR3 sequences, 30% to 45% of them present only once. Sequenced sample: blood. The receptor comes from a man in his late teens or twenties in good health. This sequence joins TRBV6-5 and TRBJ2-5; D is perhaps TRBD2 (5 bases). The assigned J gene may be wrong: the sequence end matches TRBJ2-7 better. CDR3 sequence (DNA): TGTGCCAGCACCCGCTCTGGGAGCGAGCAGTACTTC. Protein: CASTRSGSEQYF.